This T cell receptor (beta chain) was sequenced for a study of T cells in Graves' hyperthyroidism and ophthalmopathy. Amplified regions were TCR beta CDR3 sequences from RNA transcripts. First-round RT-PCR targeting the TCR CDR3 was performed with the HTBI primer set. TCRdb called the multiplex PCR reads again in MiXCR, with one record for every CDR3 protein. This table has roughly 580,000 distinct CDR3 sequences, about 45% appearing once. This clonotype was found a few times. V lost 8 bases to trimming and J lost 10 bases, with 17 bases between them. Looked up from germline, CDR1 is SNHLY and CDR2 is FYNNEI. This CDR3 contains 13 residues.

This clonotype originated in a young woman with Graves' hyperthyroidism. The chain employs TRBV2 and TRBJ1-4, with a possible D match to TRBD1 (6 bases). What was sequenced was peripheral blood or thyroid tissue (not recorded which). The CDR3: CASGVQGTRKLFF. As DNA, the CDR3 is TGTGCCAGCGGAGTACAGGGTACGCGAAAACTGTTTTTT.